Following are 23 T cell receptor beta chains from one sample sequenced in a study of sequential checkpoint blockade in melanoma. Produced via immunoSEQ multiplex PCR; TCRdb's table is partial and in-frame only. The sample holds approximately 4,900 clones, under 40% seen once. Specified treatment: randomized to nivolumab then ipilimumab (arm A) or the reverse (arm B). The sequencing used tumor tissue (inferred from file names), collected from a patient given nivolumab and ipilimumab in sequence. These receptors originate from a human donor with melanoma.

The rearrangement joins TRBV19 to TRBJ2-7; D not resolved. CDR3 length equals 13 residues. Germline assignment: CDR1 LNHDA and CDR2 SQIVND (reference sequence). V was trimmed by 6 bases and J by 2 bases, leaving 11 bases between them. The DNA for the CDR3 is TGTGCCAGTAGCGTCCGGCTAGCCTACGAGCAGTACTTC. The encoded protein is CASSVRLAYEQYF.

The V call is TRBV18, the J call TRBJ2-5, with D hard to call. The germline CDR1 and CDR2 sequences are KGHSH and LQKENI. This CDR3 comprises 13 residues. Trimming took 1 base from V and 5 from J, leaving 8 bases between them. The CDR3 coding sequence is TGTGCCAGCTCACCACAGATCGTGGAGACCCAGTACTTC. As protein: CASSPQIVETQYF.

The V and J genes are TRBV6-8 and TRBJ2-7; no clear D. V lost 6 bases and J lost 4, with 13 bases in between. Germline V gene data show CDR1 as MNHGY and CDR2 as SAAAGT. The CDR3 sequence is 13 residues long. The CDR3 bases are TGTGCCAGCAGAAATGGGATGGCTTACGAGCAGTACTTC. This translates into CASRNGMAYEQYF.

This clone was seen only a few times. The chain links TRBV4-1 to TRBJ1-5; no clear D. V shed 5 bases and J shed 6 bases, with 17 bases lying between them. Germline loops: CDR1 MGHRA, CDR2 YSYEKL. This CDR3 comprises 15 residues. The DNA of the CDR3 is TGCGCCAGCAGCTCCCAGGCGGGAGGAATTCAGCCCCAGCATTTT. Its protein product is CASSSQAGGIQPQHF.

The chain recombines TRBV6-8 with TRBJ2-1; D may be TRBD2 (6 bases). With 6 bases removed from V and 3 bases from J, the gap between germline ends came to 12 bases. The CDR3 covers 14 residues. Germline-derived CDR1 and CDR2 are MNHGY and SAAAGT. CDR3 in DNA: TGTGCCAGCAGGAGCGGGTACGACTACAATGAGCAGTTCTTC. As protein: CASRSGYDYNEQFF.

The chain carries TRBV11-3 and TRBJ2-2; TRBD2 aligns across 10 bases. The CDR3 sequence is 17 residues long. J was trimmed by 1 base and V by 3 bases; bases with no gene match: 5. Germline CDR1 SGHNT, CDR2 YENEEA. CDR3 nucleotides: TGTGCCAGCAGCTTGGCTAGCGGGAGCCGGAACACCGGGGAGCTGTTTTTT. It specifies CASSLASGSRNTGELFF.

As concerns this clone: One end of the junction varies from germline; a read error may be responsible. The chain carries TRBV6-8 and TRBJ2-1, with D hard to call. The V gene's germline CDR1 is MNHGY and CDR2 SAAAGT. The CDR3 is 13 amino acids. The CDR3 nucleotides are TGTGCCATCAGTGTCGCGGAGAATCTTGAGCAGTTCTTC. It specifies CAISVAENLEQFF.

The genes are TRBV15 and TRBJ2-7; D assignment may be TRBD1 or TRBD2 (6 bases each). CDR3 length: 16 residues. CDR1 is LNHNV and CDR2 is YYDKDF in the germline V gene (reference sequence). V was shortened by 1 base and J by 1 base, with 14 bases between the two germline ends. CDR3 DNA sequence: TGTGCCACCAGCAGAGCGGGCAGGGGAGGATCCTACGAGCAGTACTTC. Encoded protein: CATSRAGRGGSYEQYF.

V gene TRBV28 combines with J gene TRBJ1-2, with D uncertain. V gave up 3 bases and J gave up 4 bases, with 6 bases separating them. The CDR3 has 12 amino acids. Germline values: CDR1 MDHEN, CDR2 SYDVKM. CDR3 protein: CASSFQAYGYTF. The CDR3 DNA follows: TGTGCCAGCAGTTTCCAGGCCTATGGCTACACCTTC.

The rearrangement uses TRBV14 and TRBJ1-2; 10 bases map to TRBD1. V trimming: 3 bases; J trimming: 6 bases; junction bases outside the gene matches: 4. The CDR3 is 14 residues long. CDR1 and CDR2 from the germline V gene are SGHDN and FVKESK. The CDR3 DNA reads as TGTGCCAGCAGCCAGTGGGACAGGGGAGATGGCTACACCTTC. This encodes CASSQWDRGDGYTF. Full variable domain (outside the CDR3, taken from reference TRBV14 and TRBJ1-2): EAGVTQFPSHSVIEKGQTVTLRCDPISGHDNLYWYRRVMGKEIKFLLHFVKESKQDESGMPNNRFLAERTGGTYSTLKVQPAELEDSGVYFCASSQWDRGDGYTFGSGTRLTVV.

This clone has a handful of counts. V and J are TRBV1 and TRBJ2-7; the DNA was not compared with TRBD2, the D call given in the table. TRBV1 is recorded as a pseudogene. The CDR3 is made up of 18 amino acids. The CDR3 sequence is CASSQEGPEAGGVGEQYF. CDR3 bases: TGCGCCAGCAGCCAAGAAGGCCCAGAAGCGGGAGGGGTGGGCGAGCAGTACTTC.

This clone turned up a few times. The chain links TRBV7-5 to TRBJ2-3; the D segment call TRBD2 is taken from the table without a DNA check. TRBV7-5 is listed as a pseudogene. The CDR3 covers 16 residues. The CDR3 protein is CASSFGTSGNTDTQYF. The CDR3 DNA reads as TGTGCCAGCAGCTTCGGGACTAGCGGAAACACAGATACGCAGTATTTT.

The chain carries TRBV4-1 and TRBJ2-5; 10 nucleotides align to TRBD2. CDR3 length: 13 amino acids. The germline V gene encodes CDR1 MGHRA and CDR2 YSYEKL. Trimming cost V 6 bases and J 4 bases; bases outside gene matches: 2. Here the CDR3 DNA reads TGCGCCAGCAGTAGACTAGCGGGAGAGACCCAGTACTTC. It encodes CASSRLAGETQYF.

This clone has a handful of counts. This chain joins TRBV25-1 and TRBJ2-5; 8 bases map to TRBD1. V shed 9 bases, J shed 4 bases, and the junction held 13 bases outside the gene matches. The CDR3 consists of 15 residues. Germline V CDR1 and CDR2: MGHDK, SYGVNS. Here the CDR3 DNA reads TGTGCCAGTTCCCGGGACAGGCCTCTGGGAGAGACCCAGTACTTC. Residues: CASSRDRPLGETQYF.

This clone has more than one count but fewer than ten. The rearrangement joins TRBV7-1 to TRBJ1-1; D remains unclear. TRBV7-1 is filed as an ORF, its function uncertain. CDR3 length equals 13 residues. The V gene lost 4 bases and the J gene lost 1 base, with 7 bases spanning the gap. CDR3 DNA sequence: TGTGCCAGCAGCTTAAGGGAGAACACTGAAGCTTTCTTT. Its translation: CASSLRENTEAFF.

The chain uses TRBV25-1 and TRBJ1-2, with D unresolved. The ends were cut back, 8 bases at V and 8 bases at J, with 15 bases in the middle. The CDR3 consists of 12 residues. Germline V gives CDR1 MGHDK, CDR2 SYGVNS. In nucleotides, the CDR3 is TGTGCCAGCCCCGATCGAAGTAAAGGCTACACCTTC. Translated: CASPDRSKGYTF.

Turning to this clone: Sequence at one end of the junction differs from germline and may be a read error. The V and J genes are TRBV6-8 and TRBJ1-1; TRBD1 might be the D (5 bases). Germline V gives CDR1 MNHGY, CDR2 SAAAGT. This CDR3 contains 13 residues. This CDR3 is CAISGTFGTEAFF. DNA for the CDR3: TGTGCCATCAGTGGGACTTTCGGGACTGAAGCTTTCTTT.

This clone came up a few times. This chain links TRBV11-3 with TRBJ2-5, with 16 bases fitting TRBD2. V lost 5 bases and J lost 4; bases outside the gene matches: 7. The CDR3 has 17 residues. Germline V lookup: CDR1 SGHNT, CDR2 YENEEA. The CDR3 coding sequence is TGTGCCAGCAGCCGGCAGGGGACTAGCGGGAGGGGAGAGACCCAGTACTTC. Translating it yields CASSRQGTSGRGETQYF.

The CDR3 bases are TGTGCCAGCAGGGGACAGGGCGTTCTGAATGAAAAACTGTTTTTT. It is translated as CASRGQGVLNEKLFF. The V call is TRBV9, the J call TRBJ1-4; 9 bases line up with TRBD1. The CDR3 spans 15 residues. Germline lookup yields CDR1 SGDLS and CDR2 YYNGEE. Losses at the gene ends were 5 bases for V and 5 bases for J; bases not matched to a gene: 7.

This clone was seen a few times. The chain is built from TRBV11-3 and TRBJ2-1; 12 nucleotides line up with TRBD2. CDR3 length: 16 amino acids. V lost 3 bases, J lost 5 bases, and 5 bases stayed unmatched. The germline gives CDR1 SGHNT, CDR2 YENEEA. CDR3 residues: CASSLGLAGAHNEQFF. The CDR3 nucleotides are TGTGCCAGCAGCTTGGGACTAGCGGGCGCCCACAATGAGCAGTTCTTC.

The chain uses TRBV19 and TRBJ2-7; 8 nucleotides line up with TRBD1. CDR3 size: 15 residues. Germline V gene data show CDR1 as LNHDA and CDR2 as SQIVND (reference sequence). V was pared by 1 base and J by 6 bases, with 8 bases of the junction left unmatched. Written as DNA, the CDR3 is TGTGCCAGTAGTATAGTAGGACAGGGCTTTTCCGAGCAGTACTTC. This gives the protein CASSIVGQGFSEQYF.

This chain uses TRBV19 with TRBJ1-5; possible D gene TRBD1, 5 bases. Germline values: CDR1 LNHDA, CDR2 SQIVND (reference sequence). This CDR3 region has 15 residues. Trimming shortened V by 2 bases and J by 2 bases, and 10 bases separated the two germline ends. The CDR3 sequence: CASSIQPRGNQPQHF. The CDR3 DNA is TGTGCCAGTAGTATACAACCCAGGGGCAATCAGCCCCAGCATTTT.

The chain combines TRBV10-2 with TRBJ1-1; 7 nucleotides align to TRBD1. This CDR3 is built from 13 residues. CDR1 is WSHSY and CDR2 is SAAADI in the germline V gene. Losses at the gene ends were 4 bases for V and 8 bases for J; bases not matched to a gene: 7. CDR3 region: CASSVHRGAEAFF. The CDR3 DNA follows: TGCGCCAGCAGTGTCCACAGGGGCGCGGAAGCTTTCTTT.